This record looks at one TCR beta chain sequence and its context. Its antigen is still unknown. The PCR made use of 60 Vbeta and 13 Jbeta primers. Repertoires were generated with immunoSEQ multiplex PCR, while TCRdb's copy carries only in-frame clones and drops some. Found here are approximately 120,000 clones, around 73% of them singletons; the top ten hold 0.95% to 1.5%. This record comes from a study of cytomegalovirus exposure and HLA in healthy donors. General study findings and limits: In an earlier analysis, in some 600 donors, most V segments appeared productive either ~90% or ~30% of the time.

Germline values: CDR1 SGDLS, CDR2 YYNGEE. The CDR3 length is 18 residues. Trimming took 0 bases from V and 2 from J, leaving 19 bases between them. This receptor was identified in a man aged 50 or older in good health and CMV-seronegative. The chain is built from TRBV9 and TRBJ2-3, with D maybe TRBD2 (6 bases). Material: PBMCs. For the CDR3, the DNA is TGTGCCAGCAGCGTAGCTACGGGAAATAGCGGCAACACAGATACGCAGTATTTT. Amino acids: CASSVATGNSGNTDTQYF.